This T cell receptor (beta chain) is from a study of Graves' ophthalmopathy and Graves' hyperthyroidism (dated by TCRdb to 2016 to 2019). Regarding the study in general: Peripheral blood samples were taken at the time of initial diagnosis, before any treatment was given. The study used signatures of the TCR beta repertoire to tell Graves' ophthalmopathy apart from Graves' hyperthyroidism and to predict which patients would progress to ophthalmopathy. In total, over 130 blood samples were TCR-sequenced: some 43 ophthalmopathy, some 80 hyperthyroidism and some 17 hyperthyroidism-to-ophthalmopathy patients. To explore V-J signatures distinguishing ophthalmopathy from hyperthyroidism, a discovery set of approximately 100 patients (fewer than 45 ophthalmopathy, about 57 stable hyperthyroidism) was enrolled. An independent validation cohort was composed of roughly 18 hyperthyroidism patients and about 17 patients who later progressed from hyperthyroidism to ophthalmopathy. T-cell repertoires of thyroid tissue and blood were compared in six hyperthyroidism patients. Once sampling was done, hyperthyroidism patients were given methimazole at a starting dose of 30 mg daily, while ophthalmopathy patients were given high-dose intravenous methylprednisolone. Summary of the overall study and its limitations: In validation, the model predicted ophthalmopathy progression with roughly 68% sensitivity and roughly 78% specificity; roughly eleven predicted patients were CT-confirmed with GO in a median of approximately 6.5 months. Most of the expanded thyroid clonotypes with a frequency above 0.001 were also detected in blood, and it was suggested that the thyroid immune response may be reflected by blood repertoires. In cross-validation, the 13-signature model distinguished ophthalmopathy from stable hyperthyroidism with around 90% sensitivity and roughly 84% specificity, while in the test set the corresponding values were approximately 80% and 75%. Sample size was not statistically predetermined, and group allocation was not concealed from the investigators.

The ophthalmopathy patients had moderately to severely active disease, with a Clinical Activity Score of 3 or higher, a NOSPECS grade of 4 or higher, and a disease duration of less than 3 months. Anyone with other autoimmune diseases, uncontrolled infections, pregnancy or lactation was excluded from the study. Diagnosis was based on clinical symptoms, serum thyroxine, TRAb, thyroid ultrasound and orbital computed tomography. PBMCs were isolated from roughly 10 ml of fresh peripheral blood by Ficoll-Paque density gradient centrifugation. Total RNA was extracted with Trizol reagent and quality-checked on an Agilent 2100 Bioanalyzer. For repertoire sequencing, TCR beta CDR3 regions were amplified from RNA transcripts. The first round was an RT-PCR using HTBI primers with the Qiagen OneStep RT-PCR kit, and this first round was followed by a second-round multiplex PCR, then size selection and purification. The libraries underwent paired-end sequencing with 100 bp reads on an Illumina HiSeq2000. The authors' pipeline ran thus. Reads were processed with SOAPnuke, discarding reads with adapters, uncalled bases, mean Phred below 15, or no exact constant-primer or identifier match. COPE v1.2.5 was used to merge the high-quality paired reads. Clonotypes were defined as unique nucleotide sequences and were aligned to IMGT TRB V, D and J references using MiTCR v1.1. The analysis was limited to V-J combinations with a frequency above 0.0001, which together covered over 99% of the repertoires. For each V-J combination, a TCR clonal expansion and chaos score was defined as the ratio of F50 clonal expansion to chaos observed in the TCRdist matrix. Features were reduced by Welch's t-statistics and random forest to 10 to 15 V-J combinations, which fed a naive Bayes classifier. The Morisita-Horn index was used to measure how similar the thyroid and blood repertoires were. Through fastp at Q25 and MiXCR, TCRdb rebuilt clones from the public reads, retaining in-frame beta chains. Entries that share a CDR3 protein sequence are merged under the most common genes and DNA. TCRdb, rather than the study authors, made the V and J calls. This sample is represented by 200,000 to 300,000 distinct CDR3 sequences; 40% to 50% of them were singletons. Of the sample, over 40% falls within the top ten clones.

Regarding this clonotype: Its antigen is still unknown. Base qualities are not at hand, and no much larger clone is one base apart.

The CDR3 holds 14 amino acids from the cysteine to the phenylalanine. Only the CDR3 portion is preserved as DNA: 42 bases, with reading frame beginning at the first base. As encoded in the germline V gene (reference sequence), CDR1 is SGHAT while CDR2 is FQDESV. V and J are truncated by 5 bases and 7 bases respectively, leaving an intervening sequence of 17 bases. This clonotype was sampled from an adult man with Graves' ophthalmopathy. The sequence joins TRBV11-1 to TRBJ1-2, with the D segment identity uncertain. Sequenced sample: peripheral blood. The CDR3 protein sequence reads: CASSPGPRRFGYTF. The DNA is as follows: TGTGCCAGCAGCCCCGGACCCAGGAGATTTGGCTACACCTTC. Reference TRBV11-1 and TRBJ1-2 genes cover what lies past the CDR3, so the full variable domain is EAEVAQSPRYKITEKSQAVAFWCDPISGHATLYWYRQILGQGPELLVQFQDESVVDDSQLPKDRFSAERLKGVDSTLKIQPAELGDSAMYLCASSPGPRRFGYTFGSGTRLTVV.